This record concerns one TCR beta chain sequence. Antigen specificity is unknown. The data were obtained in a study of cytomegalovirus exposure and HLA in healthy donors. Study-wide results and caveats: It is likely that the observed cluster of highly shared sequence variants was a sequencing artifact. Later work found that TCR association rates differed between HLA loci; DRB1 had the most and HLA-C the fewest.

CDR3 length: 12 residues. Looked up from germline, CDR1 is SGHDT and CDR2 is YYEEEE. Trimming pared 3 bases from V and 8 bases from J, leaving 8 bases between. Donors sampled were nominally healthy, though unrecorded immune exposures were likely. PCR amplification relied on 60 Vbeta primers (plus 13 Jbeta primers). In the original workflow: In a later analysis, some 80 million unique TCR beta chains included roughly 11 million shared by two or more donors. Repertoires were generated with immunoSEQ multiplex PCR, while TCRdb's copy carries only in-frame clones and drops some. V and J calls and clone size are as listed in that table; D and trimming were resolved from the DNA. The sample lists around 68,000 clones, around 70% occurring once.

This sequence joins TRBV5-6 and TRBJ2-2, with D possibly TRBD2 on 6 matching bases. The source material was PBMCs. The sequence came from a woman in her 30s in good health and CMV-seronegative. This CDR3 reads CASSYGGGELFF. The CDR3 nucleotides read TGTGCCAGCAGCTACGGGGGAGGGGAGCTGTTTTTT. Together with reference TRBV5-6 and TRBJ2-2, the CDR3 gives the full variable domain: DAGVTQSPTHLIKTRGQQVTLRCSPKSGHDTVSWYQQALGQGPQFIFQYYEEEERQRGNFPDRFSGHQFPNYSSELNVNALLLGDSALYLCASSYGGGELFFGEGSRLTVL.